One sample yielded the 21 T cell receptor beta chains listed below, sequenced in a study of shared clonotypes between healthy human individuals. Measured with immunoSEQ multiplex PCR; TCRdb has only the in-frame clones, and not every one. The sample holds 2 million to 2.5 million clones, over 85% seen once. The source material was naive CD4+ T cells from PBMCs. Documented subset: CD45RA+ positively selected. Source of these receptors: a man aged 18 to 35 in good health. Some clones in this sample may be carry-over from other donors' samples.

On this clone itself: One junction end disagrees with the germline gene, perhaps due to a read error. The V call is TRBV18, the J call TRBJ1-3; TRBD1 matches 9 bases. The CDR3 is 16 amino acids. Germline lookup yields CDR1 KGHSH and CDR2 LQKENI. CDR3 residues: CASSPQGAKPGNTIYF. The CDR3 DNA reads TGTGCCAGCTCCCCACAGGGGGCGAAGCCTGGAAACACCATATATTTT.

This rearrangement joins TRBV15 to TRBJ1-1, with D hard to call. This CDR3 is built from 17 residues. Germline values: CDR1 LNHNV, CDR2 YYDKDF (reference sequence). V was trimmed by 0 bases and J by 0 bases, leaving 14 bases between them. The CDR3 DNA follows: TGTGCCACCAGCAGAGATATGGGCGGCAGCCTGAACACTGAAGCTTTCTTT. Translated, it gives CATSRDMGGSLNTEAFF.

The chain employs TRBV10-3 and TRBJ2-2, with D possibly matching TRBD1 (5 bases). From germline, CDR1 is ENHRY and CDR2 SYGVKD. The CDR3 consists of 16 residues. V lost 5 bases and J 0 bases, leaving 13 bases between the germline ends. The chain's CDR3 is CAISKQVPANTGELFF. DNA of the CDR3: TGTGCCATCAGTAAACAGGTACCCGCGAACACCGGGGAGCTGTTTTTT.

The chain is built from TRBV2 and TRBJ1-5; unclear D gene. V lost 6 bases and J 3 bases, leaving 12 bases between the germline ends. The CDR3 is 14 amino acids. The germline CDR1 and CDR2 sequences are SNHLY and FYNNEI. This CDR3 is CASRGWQINQPQHF. CDR3 in DNA: TGTGCCAGCAGAGGGTGGCAGATCAATCAGCCCCAGCATTTT.

The chain recombines TRBV13 with TRBJ2-2; 7 nucleotides agree with TRBD2. Trimming cost V 5 bases and J 5 bases; bases outside gene matches: 5. CDR1 is PRHDT, CDR2 FYEKMQ, per germline (reference sequence). The CDR3 runs to 14 residues. In DNA, the CDR3 is TGTGCCAGCAGCCCTCCGGGAGGAACCGGGGAGCTGTTTTTT. Amino acids: CASSPPGGTGELFF.

The chain uses TRBV28 and TRBJ2-6; a possible D gene is TRBD1 (5 bases). Per the germline V gene, CDR1 is MDHEN and CDR2 is SYDVKM. V lost 5 bases and J 3 bases, leaving 20 bases between the germline ends. The CDR3 is 18 amino acids. CDR3 sequence: CASSTQGPHGRGANVLTF. CDR3 coding DNA: TGTGCCAGCAGTACCCAGGGTCCGCACGGGCGTGGGGCCAACGTCCTGACTTTC.

This clone has more than one count but fewer than ten. The V and J genes are TRBV7-3 and TRBJ1-3, with D uncertain. This CDR3 is built from 15 residues. V was pared by 3 bases and J by 0 bases, with 9 bases between. Germline CDR1 and CDR2: SGHTA and FQGTGA. The DNA for the CDR3 is TGTGCCAGCAGCTTGTCGTTAAACTCTGGAAACACCATATATTTT. This encodes CASSLSLNSGNTIYF.

V and J are TRBV5-1 and TRBJ2-2, with TRBD2 identical over 7 bases. CDR1 is SGHRS, CDR2 YFSETQ, per germline. This CDR3 has 16 residues. V lost 4 bases to trimming and J lost 0 bases; unmatched junction nucleotides: 6. The CDR3 protein is CASSRQLAANTGELFF. The CDR3 region has the DNA TGCGCCAGCAGCCGCCAGCTAGCGGCGAACACCGGGGAGCTGTTTTTT.

The genes are TRBV7-3 and TRBJ2-3; 9 bases line up with TRBD1. CDR1 and CDR2 (germline): SGHTA, FQGTGA. The CDR3 length is 14 residues. V lost 5 bases, J lost 6 bases, and 6 bases stayed unmatched. The CDR3 DNA reads as TGTGCCAGCAGCGGGGGGACAGGGCTGGATACGCAGTATTTT. Translated: CASSGGTGLDTQYF.

A single count supports this clone. The V call is TRBV7-6, the J call TRBJ2-3; D ambiguous. The CDR3 contains 15 residues. In germline, CDR1 is SGHVS, CDR2 FNYEAQ. V lost 0 bases and J 6 bases, leaving 13 bases between the germline ends. The CDR3 region has the DNA TGTGCCAGCAGCTTAGCAGGGCCGGCCGGCGATACGCAGTATTTT. As protein: CASSLAGPAGDTQYF.

The chain couples TRBV27 to TRBJ1-1; unclear D gene. V was shortened by 5 bases and J by 3 bases, with 13 bases between the two germline ends. The V gene's germline CDR1 is MNHEY and CDR2 SMNVEV (reference sequence). CDR3 length: 14 residues. The chain's CDR3 is CASSQLFKDTEAFF. The CDR3 nucleotides read TGTGCCAGCAGTCAGCTATTTAAGGACACTGAAGCTTTCTTT.

The chain carries TRBV27 and TRBJ2-7, with 9 bases aligning to TRBD1. Germline trimming cut 6 bases from V and 5 bases from J; bases unmatched to any gene: 11. The CDR3 totals 15 residues. Germline loops: CDR1 MNHEY, CDR2 SMNVEV (reference sequence). CDR3 sequence reads: CASSPHRDRANEQYF. The CDR3 DNA is TGTGCCAGCAGCCCTCACCGGGACAGGGCTAACGAGCAGTACTTC.

The rearrangement joins TRBV6-1 to TRBJ1-1, with no clear D. CDR1 and CDR2 (germline): MNHNS, SASEGT. This CDR3 has 15 residues. The ends were cut back, 6 bases at V and 0 bases at J, with 14 bases in the middle. The CDR3, as DNA: TGTGCCAGCAGACCCTACGTGCTGATGAACACTGAAGCTTTCTTT. It translates to CASRPYVLMNTEAFF.

Comments on this clone: Other DNA sequences within the sample encode an identical CDR3. The rearrangement joins TRBV6-5 to TRBJ2-3; D might be TRBD2 (6 bases). Trimming removed 6 bases from V and 9 bases from J, with 10 bases in between. This CDR3 has 11 amino acids. CDR1 MNHEY and CDR2 SVGAGI come from the germline V gene. CDR3 bases: TGTGCCAGCAGGGACTACCAGACGCAGTATTTT. Its protein is CASRDYQTQYF.

The chain has TRBV4-1 and TRBJ2-7, with TRBD1 identical over 8 bases. Germline-derived CDR1 and CDR2 are MGHRA and YSYEKL. V trimming: 0 bases; J trimming: 6 bases; junction bases outside the gene matches: 10. The CDR3 consists of 16 residues. CDR3 in DNA: TGCGCCAGCAGCCAAGACACAACAGGGGGATCGGGCGAGCAGTACTTC. Amino acid sequence: CASSQDTTGGSGEQYF.

Only one count was recorded for this clone. The rearrangement joins TRBV18 to TRBJ1-1, with 7 positions matching TRBD1. Trimming at V came to 6 bases and at J to 0 bases, leaving 13 bases not matched to a gene. The length of the CDR3 is 17 residues. Germline V gene data show CDR1 as KGHSH and CDR2 as LQKENI. CDR3 in DNA: TGTGCCAGCTCCCGACGACAGGGTGTCTCTTTGAACACTGAAGCTTTCTTT. Its translation is CASSRRQGVSLNTEAFF.

V gene TRBV4-3 combines with J gene TRBJ1-1; D gene uncertain. Germline V gene sequence: CDR1 LGHNA, CDR2 YSLEER. The V and J ends lost 4 bases and 4 bases respectively, with 13 bases between them. This CDR3 comprises 14 residues. CDR3 sequence: CASSPLVGATEAFF. The CDR3 coding sequence is TGCGCCAGCAGCCCCCTCGTCGGCGCCACTGAAGCTTTCTTT.

This clone was observed once. The chain links TRBV25-1 to TRBJ1-1; 7 nucleotides match TRBD1. The J segment lost 8 bases and the V segment lost 6 bases, leaving 12 bases of the junction unmatched. This CDR3 has 14 residues. Germline values: CDR1 MGHDK, CDR2 SYGVNS. In DNA form, the CDR3 reads TGTGCCAGCAGCCCAACCCGGGACAGACCAGAAGCTTTCTTT. Translating gives CASSPTRDRPEAFF.

CDR3 region: CATDRTGSYETQYF. DNA of the CDR3: TGTGCCACGGACCGTACAGGGAGTTACGAGACCCAGTACTTC. The chain carries TRBV6-1 and TRBJ2-5; D is possibly TRBD1 (6 bases). With 10 bases removed from V and 5 bases from J, the gap between germline ends came to 20 bases. CDR1 and CDR2 (germline): MNHNS, SASEGT. The CDR3 runs 14 residues.

This clone appeared a single time. The V call is TRBV5-1, the J call TRBJ2-1, with D maybe TRBD1 (6 bases). There are 15 residues in the CDR3. Between the trimmed V and J ends, which lost 3 bases and 2 bases, there was a span of 12 bases. The germline CDR1 and CDR2 sequences are SGHRS and YFSETQ. CDR3 in DNA: TGCGCCAGCAGCTGGGTGGACAGCCCCTACAATGAGCAGTTCTTC. The encoded protein is CASSWVDSPYNEQFF.

The chain recombines TRBV7-2 with TRBJ2-7, with D uncertain. Trimming cost V 7 bases and J 3 bases, with 19 bases left between them. The CDR3 contains 15 residues. Germline lookup yields CDR1 SGHTA and CDR2 FQGNSA. CDR3 nucleotide sequence: TGTGCCAGCATGCCCCTTAGTACCGTTCTCTACGAGCAGTACTTC. As protein: CASMPLSTVLYEQYF. Variable domain in full (rest from reference TRBV7-2 and TRBJ2-7): GAGVSQSPSNKVTEKGKDVELRCDPISGHTALYWYRQSLGQGLEFLIYFQGNSAPDKSGLPSDRFSAERTGGSVSTLTIQRTQQEDSAVYLCASMPLSTVLYEQYFGPGTRLTVT.